One sample yielded the 8 T cell receptor beta chains listed below, sequenced in a study of siplizumab effects on memory and regulatory T cells. The repertoire was sequenced with immunoSEQ multiplex PCR; TCRdb's copy has only in-frame clones and lacks some. In the table there are 110,000 or so clones, roughly 94% of which are singletons. The sequencing sample was made of Tregs sorted from blood. Every receptor here comes from a human donor in good health.

V gene TRBV11-2 combines with J gene TRBJ2-3; 8 bases line up with TRBD1. The CDR3 is 14 residues long. The V segment lost 1 base and the J segment 4 bases; nucleotides outside the gene matches: 1. CDR1 SGHAT and CDR2 FQNNGV come from the germline V gene. The chain's CDR3 is CASSLVQGADTQYF. DNA for the CDR3: TGTGCCAGCAGCTTAGTACAGGGGGCAGATACGCAGTATTTT.

The chain couples TRBV18 to TRBJ1-3; no clear D. Germline CDR1 KGHSH, CDR2 LQKENI. V was cut by 2 bases and J by 4 bases, with 3 bases left in between. This CDR3 is built from 12 residues. CDR3 in DNA: TGTGCCAGCTCACCAGGGGGAAACACCATATATTTT. Translation: CASSPGGNTIYF.

CDR3 loop: CASTARDSPTGELFF. The CDR3, as DNA: TGTGCCAGCACCGCAAGGGACAGCCCAACCGGGGAGCTGTTTTTT. This chain uses TRBV9 with TRBJ2-2, with 7 bases aligning to TRBD1. The CDR3 totals 15 residues. Germline V gene sequence: CDR1 SGDLS, CDR2 YYNGEE. J gave up 5 bases and V 6 bases, and 10 bases lay outside the gene matches.

This clone was detected once. The V call is TRBV28, the J call TRBJ1-2, with 7 positions matching TRBD1. Germline lookup yields CDR1 MDHEN and CDR2 SYDVKM. V was clipped by 5 bases and J by 4 bases; unmatched bases: 10. The CDR3 has 15 amino acids. The CDR3 region is CASSRKSTGSYGYTF. As DNA, the CDR3 is TGTGCCAGCAGTCGCAAATCGACAGGGTCCTATGGCTACACCTTC.

CDR3 amino acids: CASSETSTSGYTF. The CDR3 bases are TGCGCCAGCAGTGAGACCTCTACATCTGGCTACACCTTC. J is TRBJ1-2 and V is TRBV10-2; D not certain. V was shortened by 2 bases and J by 7 bases, with 11 bases between the two germline ends. The CDR3 totals 13 residues. In germline, CDR1 is WSHSY, CDR2 SAAADI.

This clone has a single count. The chain recombines TRBV10-3 with TRBJ1-3; D possibly corresponds to TRBD1 (5 bases). The CDR3 consists of 16 residues. The V gene lost 4 bases and the J gene lost 0 bases, with 13 bases spanning the gap. Germline CDR1 reads ENHRY; CDR2 reads SYGVKD. DNA for the CDR3: TGTGCCATCAGTGGGGGGATAGCAGTCTCTGGAAACACCATATATTTT. Protein product: CAISGGIAVSGNTIYF.

This chain connects TRBV10-3 to TRBJ2-7, with D tentatively TRBD1 (6 bases). With 0 bases removed from V and 3 bases from J, the gap between germline ends came to 12 bases. The germline V gene encodes CDR1 ENHRY and CDR2 SYGVKD. The CDR3 runs to 15 residues. The CDR3 is CAISESDSVLYEQYF. The DNA for the CDR3 is TGTGCCATCAGTGAGTCGGACAGTGTTCTCTACGAGCAGTACTTC.

This clone was counted a single time. The chain recombines TRBV6-1 with TRBJ1-1; D is ambiguous. The CDR3 is 15 residues long. The germline V gene has CDR1 MNHNS and CDR2 SASEGT. The V and J ends lost 10 bases and 0 bases respectively, with 18 bases between them. CDR3 coding DNA: TGTGCCACCGAACACGGACCTAACATGAACACTGAAGCTTTCTTT. This encodes CATEHGPNMNTEAFF.